Many counts were recorded for the clone carrying this TCR beta chain. Its antigen is as yet unknown. These data are taken from a study of T cells in Graves' hyperthyroidism and ophthalmopathy. Study observations and caveats: A model of 13 V-J pairs discriminated ophthalmopathy from stable hyperthyroidism. Clonotypes that were expanded in thyroid above 0.001 mostly appeared in blood too.

CDR1 is SQVTM, CDR2 ANQGSEA, per germline. The CDR3 has 18 residues. The trim removed 3 bases at V and 0 bases at J, leaving 10 bases unmatched. Amplification targeted TCR beta CDR3 regions from RNA transcripts. The TCR CDR3 was amplified in a first-round RT-PCR using the HTBI primer set. Each CDR3 protein is one row after TCRdb ran MiXCR on the multiplex PCR reads. The table lists 300,000 or so distinct CDR3 sequences, roughly 15% of them singletons. Clinicians diagnosed patients from clinical symptoms, serum thyroxine and TRAb, thyroid ultrasound and orbital computed tomography. The rearrangement links TRBV29-1 to TRBJ2-3, with 12 bases lining up with TRBD2. Sequenced material: blood. The receptor's source is a man aged 25 to 40 with Graves' hyperthyroidism. The CDR3 DNA is TGCAGCGTTGAGTTCCTAGCGGGAGGGCCGGTTAGCACAGATACGCAGTATTTT. Protein: CSVEFLAGGPVSTDTQYF.